Following are 3 T cell receptor beta chains from one sample sequenced in a study of blood T cell repertoires in COVID-19. Measured with immunoSEQ multiplex PCR; TCRdb has only the in-frame clones, and not every one. The table has about 240,000 clones, around 90% seen once. The sequenced sample consisted of peripheral blood. The origin of the receptors is a man aged 60-69 years who had recovered from COVID-19.

Only a few counts were recorded for this clone. The genes are TRBV7-9 and TRBJ1-6; D is unclear. V was trimmed by 0 bases and J by 6 bases, leaving 6 bases between them. The germline gives CDR1 SEHNR, CDR2 FQNEAQ (reference sequence). This CDR3 region has 14 residues. CDR3 bases: TGTGCCAGCAGCTTAGCGCCGGGTAATTCACCCCTCCACTTT. As protein: CASSLAPGNSPLHF.

About this clone itself: Germline and junction disagree at one end, which may indicate a read error. The V and J genes are TRBV20-1 and TRBJ2-1; a weak D match, TRBD1 (6 bases). This CDR3 has 12 amino acids. CDR1 is DFQATT, CDR2 SNEGSKA, per germline (reference sequence). The CDR3 protein is CSASNWDNEQFF. The CDR3 DNA reads as TGCAGTGCTAGTAACTGGGACAATGAGCAATTCTTC.

The chain links TRBV3-1 (or the pseudogene TRBV3-2) to TRBJ2-1; 12 bases are shared with TRBD2. There are 18 residues in the CDR3. Germline V gene lookup returns CDR1 LGHDT and CDR2 YNNKEL (reference sequence). V shed 4 bases, J shed 3 bases, and the junction held 10 bases outside the gene matches. The CDR3 region has the DNA TGTGCCAGCAGCCGAATCCAGGGACTAGCGGGTCGCTACAATGAGCAGTTCTTC. This translates into CASSRIQGLAGRYNEQFF.